This is a list of T cell receptor beta chains from one sample in a study of cytomegalovirus exposure and HLA in healthy donors. TCRdb's copy holds only in-frame clones and misses some; the assay was immunoSEQ multiplex PCR. This table holds roughly 89,000 clones, approximately 68% found once. The sequenced material came from PBMCs. The source of these receptors is a woman between 50 and 59 years old in good health and CMV-seropositive. CDR3s include the opening cysteine and the closing phenylalanine or tryptophan. A D gene is named only where the DNA matches it firmly. Size is omitted from some rows. Given values are once, few, many or a class for expanded clones.

CDR3nt,CDR3aa,abundance,d_gene,j_gene,v_gene
TGTGCCAGCAGTGATAGGACAGGCGTCTCTGGGGCCAACGTCCTGACTTTC,CASSDRTGVSGANVLTF,few,TRBD1,TRBJ2-6,TRBV6-1
TGTGCCAGCAGCTCAAGGGAGGTCGGGAACACTGAAGCTTTCTTT,CASSSREVGNTEAFF,NA,NA,TRBJ1-1,TRBV7-9
TGCGCCAGCAGCGGACTAGCGGAGACCCAGTACTTC,CASSGLAETQYF,NA,TRBD2,TRBJ2-5,TRBV5-1
TGCAGCGTTTCTCAGGGGCTAAATCAGCCCCAGCATTTT,CSVSQGLNQPQHF,few,NA,TRBJ1-5,TRBV29-1
TGTGCCAGCAGCTTATCCAGGGTTTCCGGGGAGCTGTTTTTT,CASSLSRVSGELFF,NA,NA,TRBJ2-2,TRBV7-3
TGTGCCAGCAGTTCCGGACAGGAGTGGAGGGCAGATACGCAGTATTTT,CASSSGQEWRADTQYF,NA,NA,TRBJ2-3,TRBV28
TGCGCCAGCAGTCAATTGACTCCGGTGGCGCACTTC,CASSQLTPVAHF,NA,NA,TRBJ2-7,TRBV23-1
TGTGCCAGCAGCTTGATTTCGTTATCGAGCTCCTACGAGCAGTACTTC,CASSLISLSSSYEQYF,NA,NA,TRBJ2-7,TRBV5-6
TGTGCCAGCAGCTTAGTAATTAGCAATCAGCCCCAGCATTTT,CASSLVISNQPQHF,once,NA,TRBJ1-5,TRBV7-2
TGTGCCAGCAGCCGTGGGACAGGGGGCCATGGCTACACCTTC,CASSRGTGGHGYTF,NA,TRBD1,TRBJ1-2,TRBV7-2
TGTGCCAGCAGCTCCCTGGGCGCCCCGGCAGATACGCAGTATTTT,CASSSLGAPADTQYF,NA,NA,TRBJ2-3,TRBV11-2
TGTGCCATCAGTGATTCTCCCTCTGCGTATGGCTACACCTTC,CAISDSPSAYGYTF,NA,NA,TRBJ1-2,TRBV10-3
TGTGCCAGCAGCTTCGAGACAGGGTTCACTGAAGCTTTCTTT,CASSFETGFTEAFF,few,TRBD1,TRBJ1-1,TRBV7-2
TGTGCCAGCAGTGAGACAACACGTTATGGCTACACCTTC,CASSETTRYGYTF,NA,NA,TRBJ1-2,TRBV6-1
TGCAGCGTTTGGGGACAGGGGAACACTGAAGCTTTCTTT,CSVWGQGNTEAFF,NA,TRBD1,TRBJ1-1,TRBV29-1
TGTGCCAGCAGTTCACAGGGTAAGGGAGGCTACACCTTC,CASSSQGKGGYTF,NA,NA,TRBJ1-2,TRBV27
TGTGCCAGCAGCCCTCACGGACTAGCGGGGGGCAAAATCAGAAACATTCAGTACTTC,CASSPHGLAGGKIRNIQYF,few,TRBD2,TRBJ2-4,TRBV28
TGTGCCAGCAGCCCACGGACAGTCGACTACACTGAAGCTTTCTTT,CASSPRTVDYTEAFF,NA,NA,TRBJ1-1,TRBV7-9
TGTGCCAGCAGCCAAGTCGAGGGTATGAACACTGAAGCTTTCTTT,CASSQVEGMNTEAFF,NA,NA,TRBJ1-1,TRBV4-2
TGTGCCAGCTTCCCTACAGGGGCAGGCACAGATACGCAGTATTTT,CASFPTGAGTDTQYF,NA,TRBD1,TRBJ2-3,TRBV7-9
TGTGCCAGCTCACCCCAAACAGGAATCTCTGGAAACACCATATATTTT,CASSPQTGISGNTIYF,NA,NA,TRBJ1-3,TRBV18
TGTGCCAGCAGCTTTATCGACAGGGCCGAGCAGTACTTC,CASSFIDRAEQYF,NA,TRBD1,TRBJ2-7,TRBV27
TGTGCCTGGAGTGTGGGGCAGGCGTTTAGCTACACCTTC,CAWSVGQAFSYTF,NA,NA,TRBJ1-2,TRBV30
TGTGCCAGCAGCTTAACCGGCGGCGAGCAGTACTTC,CASSLTGGEQYF,NA,NA,TRBJ2-7,TRBV7-9
TGTGCCAGCAGCCCACGGACTAGCGGGGGCCACGAGCAGTACTTC,CASSPRTSGGHEQYF,NA,TRBD2,TRBJ2-7,TRBV13
TGCGCCAGCAGCCACCGACTAGCGGGGAACACAGATACGCAGTATTTT,CASSHRLAGNTDTQYF,once,TRBD2,TRBJ2-3,TRBV5-1
TGTGCCAGCAGCTTCGCGGGGGGAATCCTCTACGAGCAGTACTTC,CASSFAGGILYEQYF,NA,TRBD2,TRBJ2-7,TRBV7-2
TGCGCCAGTGCCACAGGGGATCTAAGGAACGAGCAGTACTTC,CASATGDLRNEQYF,few,TRBD1,TRBJ2-7,TRBV5-1
TGTGCCAGCAGCTTGGGCGCTCCAACTAATGAAAAACTGTTTTTT,CASSLGAPTNEKLFF,NA,NA,TRBJ1-4,TRBV7-9
TGTGCCAGCAGCTTACAGGGTGTCGATGAGCAGTTCTTC,CASSLQGVDEQFF,NA,NA,TRBJ2-1,TRBV7-9
TGTGCCAGCAGCCCCAGACAGGGGTGGACCGGGGAGCTGTTTTTT,CASSPRQGWTGELFF,NA,TRBD1,TRBJ2-2,TRBV5-6
TGTGCCAGAGGGGGCGCGTTTAATCAGCCCCAGCATTTT,CARGGAFNQPQHF,few,TRBD1,TRBJ1-5,TRBV11-2
TGCGCCAGTCCGGGACAGGGGCGAAAGAACACTGAAGCTTTCTTT,CASPGQGRKNTEAFF,NA,TRBD1,TRBJ1-1,TRBV23-1
TGTGCAAGTCGCTTAGGAACCCAGCTAATTGATCCGCGGGACGGTTATAGCAATCAGCCCCAGCATTTT,CASRLGTQLIDPRDGYSNQPQHF,NA,NA,TRBJ1-5,TRBV12-2
TGCAGCGTTCGAAGGGGAAGCTCCTATAATTCACCCCTCCACTTT,CSVRRGSSYNSPLHF,few,NA,TRBJ1-6,TRBV29-1
TGTGCCAGCAGCTTGTCTCCCCAGCGGGGGTCTCCGCAGTTCACAGATACGCAGTATTTT,CASSLSPQRGSPQFTDTQYF,few,TRBD2,TRBJ2-3,TRBV5-4
TGTGCCTGGAGTGTTGGGGGGTATGAGCAGTTCTTC,CAWSVGGYEQFF,NA,NA,TRBJ2-1,TRBV30
TGTGCCAGCAGACCGACCGGGACTAACACAGATACGCAGTATTTT,CASRPTGTNTDTQYF,NA,TRBD2,TRBJ2-3,TRBV28
TGTGCCAGTAATCCCACGGGACAGGGGGGAACTGAAGCTTTCTTT,CASNPTGQGGTEAFF,NA,TRBD1,TRBJ1-1,TRBV19
TGCGCCAGCAACTTAGAGGGACACGGGGGGGAGCAGTATTTT,CASNLEGHGGEQYF,NA,TRBD2,TRBJ2-3,TRBV5-1
TGCGCCAGCAGTCAGTCGGGGGGGGTGACTGCCGTAGGGTCACCCCTCCACTTT,CASSQSGGVTAVGSPLHF,NA,NA,TRBJ1-6,TRBV23-1
TGTGCCAGCAGTTACTCTAATACAGGCTCCTATGGCTACACCTTC,CASSYSNTGSYGYTF,NA,NA,TRBJ1-2,TRBV6-5
TGTGCCAGCTCACCAGATGAGGGGGATGGTTTCTTT,CASSPDEGDGFF,NA,NA,TRBJ1-1,TRBV18
TGTGCCAGCAGTGGTGGGCTAGCGGGGGGTACCAGCTCCTACAATGAGCAGTTCTTC,CASSGGLAGGTSSYNEQFF,NA,TRBD2,TRBJ2-1,TRBV6-1